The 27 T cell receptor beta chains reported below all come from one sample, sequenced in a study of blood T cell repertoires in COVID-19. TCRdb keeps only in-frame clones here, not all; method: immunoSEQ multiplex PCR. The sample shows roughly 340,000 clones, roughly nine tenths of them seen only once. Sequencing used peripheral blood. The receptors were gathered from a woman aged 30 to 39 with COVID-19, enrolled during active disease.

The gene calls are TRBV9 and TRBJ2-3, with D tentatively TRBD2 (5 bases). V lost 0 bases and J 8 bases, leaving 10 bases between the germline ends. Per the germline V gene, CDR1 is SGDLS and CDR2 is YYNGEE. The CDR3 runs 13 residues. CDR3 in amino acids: CASSVESEGTQYF. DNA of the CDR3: TGTGCCAGCAGCGTAGAATCCGAGGGTACGCAGTATTTT.

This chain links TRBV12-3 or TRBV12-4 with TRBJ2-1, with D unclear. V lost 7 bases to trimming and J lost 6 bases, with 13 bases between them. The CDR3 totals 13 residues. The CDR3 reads CASTLFVANEQFF. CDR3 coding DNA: TGTGCCAGCACCCTTTTTGTGGCCAATGAGCAGTTCTTC.

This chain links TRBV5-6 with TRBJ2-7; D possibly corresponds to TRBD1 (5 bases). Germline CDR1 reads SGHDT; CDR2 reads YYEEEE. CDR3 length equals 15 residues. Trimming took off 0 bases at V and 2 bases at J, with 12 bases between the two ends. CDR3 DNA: TGTGCCAGCAGCTTGGGGGATTTGACAGCCTACGAGCAGTACTTC. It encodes CASSLGDLTAYEQYF.

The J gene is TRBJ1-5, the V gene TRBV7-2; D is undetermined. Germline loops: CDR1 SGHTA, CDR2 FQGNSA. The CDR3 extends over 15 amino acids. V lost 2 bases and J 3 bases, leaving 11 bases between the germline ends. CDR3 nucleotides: TGTGCCAGCAGCTTATTCGGAGAGTTCAATCAGCCCCAGCATTTT. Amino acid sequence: CASSLFGEFNQPQHF.

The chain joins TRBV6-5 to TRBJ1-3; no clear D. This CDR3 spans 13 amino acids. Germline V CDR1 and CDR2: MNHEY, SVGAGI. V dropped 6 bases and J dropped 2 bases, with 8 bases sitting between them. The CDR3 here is CASSLGAGNTIYF. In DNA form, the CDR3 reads TGTGCCAGCAGCTTGGGAGCTGGAAACACCATATATTTT.

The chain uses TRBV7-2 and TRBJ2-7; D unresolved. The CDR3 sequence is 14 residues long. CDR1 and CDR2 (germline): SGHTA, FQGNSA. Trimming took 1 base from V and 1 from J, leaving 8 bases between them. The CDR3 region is CASSLVPESYEQYV. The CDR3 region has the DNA TGTGCCAGCAGCTTAGTCCCGGAGTCCTACGAGCAGTACGTC.

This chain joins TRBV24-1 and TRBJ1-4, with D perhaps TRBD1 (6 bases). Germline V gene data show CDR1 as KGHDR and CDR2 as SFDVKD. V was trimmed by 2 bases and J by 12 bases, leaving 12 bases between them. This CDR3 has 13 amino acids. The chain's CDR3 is CATSDSGGRELFF. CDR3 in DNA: TGTGCCACCAGTGATTCGGGGGGGCGCGAACTGTTTTTT.

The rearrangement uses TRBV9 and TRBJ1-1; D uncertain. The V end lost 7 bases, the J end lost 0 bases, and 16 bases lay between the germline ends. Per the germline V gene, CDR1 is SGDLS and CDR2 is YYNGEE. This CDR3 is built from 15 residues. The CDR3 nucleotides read TGTGCCAGCGGGCCCCCATCCGCAATGAACACTGAAGCTTTCTTT. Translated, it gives CASGPPSAMNTEAFF. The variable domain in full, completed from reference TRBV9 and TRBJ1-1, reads DSGVTQTPKHLITATGQRVTLRCSPRSGDLSVYWYQQSLDQGLQFLIQYYNGEERAKGNILERFSAQQFPDLHSELNLSSLELGDSALYFCASGPPSAMNTEAFFGQGTRLTVV.

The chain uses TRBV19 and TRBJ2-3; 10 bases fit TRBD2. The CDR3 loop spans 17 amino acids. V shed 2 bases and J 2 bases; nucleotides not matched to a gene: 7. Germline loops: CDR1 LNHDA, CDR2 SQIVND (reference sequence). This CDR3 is CASSILLAGDFTDTQYF. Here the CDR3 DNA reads TGTGCCAGTAGTATATTGCTAGCGGGAGACTTCACAGATACGCAGTATTTT.

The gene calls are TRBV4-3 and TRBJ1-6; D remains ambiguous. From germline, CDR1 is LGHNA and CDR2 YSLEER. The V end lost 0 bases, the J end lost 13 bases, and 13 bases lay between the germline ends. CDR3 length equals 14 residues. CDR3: CASSQESPPWPLHF. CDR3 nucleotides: TGCGCCAGCAGCCAAGAGAGTCCGCCGTGGCCCCTCCACTTT.

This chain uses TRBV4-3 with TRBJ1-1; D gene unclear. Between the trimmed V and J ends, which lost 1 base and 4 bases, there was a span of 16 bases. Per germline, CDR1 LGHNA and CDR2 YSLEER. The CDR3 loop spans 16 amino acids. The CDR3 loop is CASSQVSPYRSTEAFF. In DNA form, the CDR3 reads TGCGCCAGCAGCCAAGTATCCCCATACCGGTCCACTGAAGCTTTCTTT.

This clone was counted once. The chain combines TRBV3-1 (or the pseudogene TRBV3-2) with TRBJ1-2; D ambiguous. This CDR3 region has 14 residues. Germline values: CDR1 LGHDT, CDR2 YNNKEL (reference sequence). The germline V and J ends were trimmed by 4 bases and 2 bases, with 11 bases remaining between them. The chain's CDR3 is CASSRTDGNYGYTF. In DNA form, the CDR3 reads TGTGCCAGCAGCCGGACTGACGGGAACTATGGCTACACCTTC.

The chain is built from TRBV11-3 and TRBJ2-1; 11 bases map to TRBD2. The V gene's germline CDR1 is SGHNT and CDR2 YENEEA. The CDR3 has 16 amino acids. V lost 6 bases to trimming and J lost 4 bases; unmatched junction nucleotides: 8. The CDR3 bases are TGTGCCAGCAGTCCATTAGCGGGAGGGGTATACAATGAGCAGTTCTTC. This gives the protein CASSPLAGGVYNEQFF.

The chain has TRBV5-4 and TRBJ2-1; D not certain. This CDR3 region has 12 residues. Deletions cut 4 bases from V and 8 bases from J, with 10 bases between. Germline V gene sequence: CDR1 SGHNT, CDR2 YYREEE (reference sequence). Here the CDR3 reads CASSPGVDEQFF. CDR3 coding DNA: TGTGCCAGCAGCCCCGGAGTGGATGAGCAGTTCTTC. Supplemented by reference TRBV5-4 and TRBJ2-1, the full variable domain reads ETGVTQSPTHLIKTRGQQVTLRCSSQSGHNTVSWYQQALGQGPQFIFQYYREEENGRGNFPPRFSGLQFPNYSSELNVNALELDDSALYLCASSPGVDEQFFGPGTRLTVL.

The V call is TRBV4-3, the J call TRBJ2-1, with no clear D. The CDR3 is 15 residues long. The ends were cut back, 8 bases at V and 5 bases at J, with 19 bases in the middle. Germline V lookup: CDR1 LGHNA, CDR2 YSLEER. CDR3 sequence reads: CASAFSGFNHNEQFF. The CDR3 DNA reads TGCGCCAGCGCCTTTTCTGGCTTCAACCACAATGAGCAGTTCTTC.

CDR3 DNA: TGTGCCAGCAGCGCCGGGACTCGCTTAGGAGGTGAGCAGTTCTTC. Encoded protein: CASSAGTRLGGEQFF. The J gene is TRBJ2-1, the V gene TRBV9; possibly TRBD2 for D (6 bases). The CDR3 is 15 residues long. CDR1 and CDR2 from the germline V gene are SGDLS and YYNGEE. V lost 3 bases to trimming and J lost 9 bases, with 19 bases between them.

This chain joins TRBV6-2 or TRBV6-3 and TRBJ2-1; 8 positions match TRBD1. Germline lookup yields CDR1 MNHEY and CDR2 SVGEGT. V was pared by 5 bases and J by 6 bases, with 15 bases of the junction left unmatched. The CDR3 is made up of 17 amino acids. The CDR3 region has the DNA TGTGCCAGCAGTACCCTCAGGACAGGGAGTGTTTCCAATGAGCAGTTCTTC. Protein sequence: CASSTLRTGSVSNEQFF.

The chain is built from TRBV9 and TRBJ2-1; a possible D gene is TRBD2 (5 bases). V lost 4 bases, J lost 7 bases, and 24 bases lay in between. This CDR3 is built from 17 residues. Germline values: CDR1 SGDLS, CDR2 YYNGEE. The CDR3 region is CASSPRKASSGGNEQFF. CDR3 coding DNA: TGTGCCAGCAGCCCCAGGAAGGCATCCTCGGGCGGGAATGAGCAGTTCTTC.

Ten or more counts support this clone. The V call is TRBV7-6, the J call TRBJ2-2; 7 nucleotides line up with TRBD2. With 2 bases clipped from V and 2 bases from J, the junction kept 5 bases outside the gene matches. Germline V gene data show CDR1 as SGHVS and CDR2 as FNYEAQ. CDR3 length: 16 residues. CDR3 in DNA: TGTGCCAGCAGCTTACAGGGAGGGTATAACACCGGGGAGCTGTTTTTT. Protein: CASSLQGGYNTGELFF.

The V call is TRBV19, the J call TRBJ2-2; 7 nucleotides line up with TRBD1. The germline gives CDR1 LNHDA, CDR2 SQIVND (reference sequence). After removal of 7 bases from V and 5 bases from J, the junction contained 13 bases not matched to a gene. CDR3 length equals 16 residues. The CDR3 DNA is TGTGCCAGTATGAGGGGGCCCTTGATGGGGACCGGGGAGCTGTTTTTT. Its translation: CASMRGPLMGTGELFF. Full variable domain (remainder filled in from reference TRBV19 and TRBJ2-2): DGGITQSPKYLFRKEGQNVTLSCEQNLNHDAMYWYRQDPGQGLRLIYYSQIVNDFQKGDIAEGYSVSREKKESFPLTVTSAQKNPTAFYLCASMRGPLMGTGELFFGEGSRLTVL.

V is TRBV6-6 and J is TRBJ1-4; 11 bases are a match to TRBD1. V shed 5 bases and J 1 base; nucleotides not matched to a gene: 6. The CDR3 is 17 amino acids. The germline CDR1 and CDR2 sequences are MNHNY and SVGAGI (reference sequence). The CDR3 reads CASSPPGQGVTNEKLFF. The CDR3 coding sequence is TGTGCCAGCAGTCCGCCGGGACAGGGGGTAACTAATGAAAAACTGTTTTTT.

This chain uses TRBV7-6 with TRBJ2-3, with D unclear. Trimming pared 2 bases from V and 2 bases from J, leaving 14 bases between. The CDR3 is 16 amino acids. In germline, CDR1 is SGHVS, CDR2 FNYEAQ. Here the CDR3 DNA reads TGTGCCAGCAGCTTATCGGAGCTCCCATACACAGATACGCAGTATTTT. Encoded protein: CASSLSELPYTDTQYF.

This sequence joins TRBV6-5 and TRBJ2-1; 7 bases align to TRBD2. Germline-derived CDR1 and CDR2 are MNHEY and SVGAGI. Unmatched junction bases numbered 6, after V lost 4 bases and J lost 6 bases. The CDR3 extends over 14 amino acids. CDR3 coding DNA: TGTGCCAGCAGTTCAACCGGGAGGAGCAATGAGCAGTTCTTC. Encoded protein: CASSSTGRSNEQFF.

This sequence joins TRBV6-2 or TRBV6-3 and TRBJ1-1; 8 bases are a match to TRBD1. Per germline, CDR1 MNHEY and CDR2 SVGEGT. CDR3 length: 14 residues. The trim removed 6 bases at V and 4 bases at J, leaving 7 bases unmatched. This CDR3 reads CASSQGTGTTEAFF. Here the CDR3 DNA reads TGTGCCAGCAGCCAAGGGACAGGTACCACTGAAGCTTTCTTT.

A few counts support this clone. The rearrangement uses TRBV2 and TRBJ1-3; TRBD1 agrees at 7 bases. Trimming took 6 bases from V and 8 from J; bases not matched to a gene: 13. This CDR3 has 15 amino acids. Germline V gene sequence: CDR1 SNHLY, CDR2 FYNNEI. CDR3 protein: CASSGGQAVPDTIYF. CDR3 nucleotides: TGTGCCAGCAGCGGCGGACAGGCGGTTCCGGACACCATATATTTT.

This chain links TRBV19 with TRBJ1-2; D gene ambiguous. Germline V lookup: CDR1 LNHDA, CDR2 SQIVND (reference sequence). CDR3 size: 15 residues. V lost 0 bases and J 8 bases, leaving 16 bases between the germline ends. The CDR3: CASSIDPRLKLGYTF. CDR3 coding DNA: TGTGCCAGTAGTATAGATCCGCGACTCAAATTGGGCTACACCTTC. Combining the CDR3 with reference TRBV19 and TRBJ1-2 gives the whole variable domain DGGITQSPKYLFRKEGQNVTLSCEQNLNHDAMYWYRQDPGQGLRLIYYSQIVNDFQKGDIAEGYSVSREKKESFPLTVTSAQKNPTAFYLCASSIDPRLKLGYTFGSGTRLTVV.

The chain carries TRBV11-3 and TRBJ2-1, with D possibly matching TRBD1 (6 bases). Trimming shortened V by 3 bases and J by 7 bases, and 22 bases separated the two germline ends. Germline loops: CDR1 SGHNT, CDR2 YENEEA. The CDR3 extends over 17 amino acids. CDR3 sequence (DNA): TGTGCCAGCAGCTTTGGGGTATGGGGGCGAGGATCAAATGAGCAGTTCTTC. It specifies CASSFGVWGRGSNEQFF.